This passage covers 15 T cell receptor beta chains from one sample sequenced in a study of blood T cell repertoires in COVID-19 (dated by TCRdb to about 2020). Receptor amplification or capture employed the immunoSEQ multiplex PCR assay. The source is immuneACCESS, and TCRdb retained only in-frame sequences with V and J called. Part of the clones is not carried over; for the studies checked, unresolved V genes explain less than half of this, and the remainder is unexplained. This sample lists some 200,000 clones; approximately 80% were detected once. Jointly, the top ten make up 8% to 11% of the sample. Sequencing used peripheral blood. The receptors stem from a woman older than 75 with COVID-19, enrolled during active disease.

The chain carries TRBV12-5 and TRBJ2-2; D not certain. The V end lost 0 bases, the J end lost 5 bases, and 4 bases lay between the germline ends. This CDR3 comprises 13 residues. Germline V lookup: CDR1 LGHNT, CDR2 FRNRAP. CDR3 bases: TGTGCTAGTGGTTTGGTCCCTACCGGGGAGCTGTTTTTT. Translation: CASGLVPTGELFF.

This clone was observed a single time. V gene TRBV10-2 combines with J gene TRBJ2-5; 11 bases are shared with TRBD2. From germline, CDR1 is WSHSY and CDR2 SAAADI. The V segment lost 0 bases and the J segment 4 bases; nucleotides outside the gene matches: 1. The CDR3 has 15 amino acids. The CDR3 reads CASSESGTSGETQYF. The CDR3 bases are TGCGCCAGCAGTGAGTCGGGGACTAGCGGAGAGACCCAGTACTTC.

The chain couples TRBV2 to TRBJ1-5, with 7 positions matching TRBD1. The length of the CDR3 is 15 residues. The germline CDR1 and CDR2 sequences are SNHLY and FYNNEI. The junction had 6 bases not matched to a gene; V was cut back by 2 bases and J by 5 bases. The CDR3 coding sequence is TGTGCCAGCAGTGAAAGGGGGACAGTGGATCAGCCCCAGCATTTT. It codes for CASSERGTVDQPQHF.

The chain employs TRBV6-5 and TRBJ1-6, with TRBD1 matching over 7 bases. The CDR3 has 16 residues. The germline gives CDR1 MNHEY, CDR2 SVGAGI. J gave up 0 bases and V 8 bases, and 7 bases lay outside the gene matches. CDR3 nucleotides: TGTGCCAGCCGTTGGACAGGAAGCTCCTATAATTCACCCCTCCACTTT. This codes for CASRWTGSSYNSPLHF.

DNA of the CDR3: TGTGCCAGCCTTAAGGATGACAGGGCAGGTAATCGCAACTATGGCTACACCTTC. Translation: CASLKDDRAGNRNYGYTF. The genes are TRBV21-1 and TRBJ1-2; no DNA check was done on the table's D call, TRBD1. TRBV21-1 is a known pseudogene. CDR3 length: 18 amino acids.

The rearrangement uses TRBV5-1 and TRBJ1-1, with TRBD1 identical over 8 bases. Looked up from germline, CDR1 is SGHRS and CDR2 is YFSETQ. Losses at the gene ends were 4 bases for V and 7 bases for J; bases not matched to a gene: 6. The CDR3 spans 13 residues. The CDR3 protein is CASSHGQGGEAFF. Written as DNA, the CDR3 is TGCGCCAGCAGCCACGGACAGGGAGGTGAAGCTTTCTTT.

The chain is built from TRBV18 and TRBJ1-5; maybe TRBD1 (5 bases). V lost 5 bases and J lost 5, with 16 bases in between. Germline V gene data show CDR1 as KGHSH and CDR2 as LQKENI. This CDR3 has 15 residues. Written as DNA, the CDR3 is TGTGCCAGCTCAATGCTAAAGGGAGGGGATCAGCCCCAGCATTTT. Amino acids: CASSMLKGGDQPQHF.

V is TRBV5-5 and J is TRBJ2-5; D gene ambiguous. The CDR3 spans 14 residues. Trimming shortened V by 0 bases and J by 5 bases, and 11 bases separated the two germline ends. Germline V gene sequence: CDR1 SGHKS, CDR2 YYEKEE (reference sequence). The CDR3, as DNA: TGTGCCAGCAGCTTGGAGGTGGGCCGGGAGACCCAGTACTTC. It specifies CASSLEVGRETQYF.

The V call is TRBV5-1, the J call TRBJ1-2, with D possibly TRBD1 on 6 matching bases. CDR3 length: 13 residues. With 4 bases removed from V and 8 bases from J, the gap between germline ends came to 15 bases. The germline V gene encodes CDR1 SGHRS and CDR2 YFSETQ. The CDR3 bases are TGCGCCAGCAGCCCGGGCCCAGGGGAAGGCTACACCTTC. As protein: CASSPGPGEGYTF.

V gene TRBV30 combines with J gene TRBJ1-5, with 7 bases fitting TRBD1. The ends lost 0 bases at V and 4 bases at J; junction bases unmatched: 6. Looked up from germline, CDR1 is GTSNPN and CDR2 is SVGIG (reference sequence). This CDR3 contains 15 residues. CDR3 sequence: CAWSVGHRGNQPQHF. CDR3 nucleotides: TGTGCCTGGAGTGTTGGGCACAGGGGTAATCAGCCCCAGCATTTT.

J is TRBJ1-1 and V is TRBV18; TRBD1 matches at 7 bases. The germline V gene has CDR1 KGHSH and CDR2 LQKENI. The CDR3 covers 14 residues. V lost 6 bases to trimming and J lost 5 bases; unmatched junction nucleotides: 9. The CDR3 coding sequence is TGTGCCAGCTCCCCCCCGACAGGGCGGACTGAAGCTTTCTTT. This encodes CASSPPTGRTEAFF.

The chain joins TRBV7-2 to TRBJ2-7; D not resolved. Germline V gives CDR1 SGHTA, CDR2 FQGNSA. Trimming took off 5 bases at V and 6 bases at J, with 11 bases between the two ends. This CDR3 has 12 amino acids. The CDR3, as DNA: TGTGCCAGCAGCCTTGCGGTAGGCGAGCAGTACTTC. This translates into CASSLAVGEQYF.

The chain combines TRBV12-3 or TRBV12-4 with TRBJ1-2, with D perhaps matching TRBD1 (5 bases). This CDR3 contains 13 residues. V shed 2 bases and J shed 2 bases, with 6 bases lying between them. The CDR3 sequence is CASSLRQNYGYTF. As DNA, the CDR3 is TGTGCCAGCAGTTTACGACAGAACTATGGCTACACCTTC.

The DNA for the CDR3 is TGTGCCAGCAGATCAGACAGGGTCCGAGGCTACACCTTC. This codes for CASRSDRVRGYTF. The rearrangement joins TRBV27 to TRBJ1-2, with 7 bases matching TRBD1. The junction had 9 bases not matched to a gene; V was cut back by 6 bases and J by 8 bases. The germline V gene encodes CDR1 MNHEY and CDR2 SMNVEV (reference sequence). This CDR3 is built from 13 residues.

This chain joins TRBV4-2 and TRBJ2-2; 9 bases fit TRBD2. The length of the CDR3 is 18 residues. The germline CDR1 and CDR2 sequences are LGHNA and YNFKEQ. The J segment lost 4 bases and the V segment lost 0 bases, leaving 9 bases of the junction unmatched. The CDR3 DNA is TGTGCCAGCAGCCAAGATATGACGAGCGGGGGGTTCACCGGGGAGCTGTTTTTT. Its protein product is CASSQDMTSGGFTGELFF.